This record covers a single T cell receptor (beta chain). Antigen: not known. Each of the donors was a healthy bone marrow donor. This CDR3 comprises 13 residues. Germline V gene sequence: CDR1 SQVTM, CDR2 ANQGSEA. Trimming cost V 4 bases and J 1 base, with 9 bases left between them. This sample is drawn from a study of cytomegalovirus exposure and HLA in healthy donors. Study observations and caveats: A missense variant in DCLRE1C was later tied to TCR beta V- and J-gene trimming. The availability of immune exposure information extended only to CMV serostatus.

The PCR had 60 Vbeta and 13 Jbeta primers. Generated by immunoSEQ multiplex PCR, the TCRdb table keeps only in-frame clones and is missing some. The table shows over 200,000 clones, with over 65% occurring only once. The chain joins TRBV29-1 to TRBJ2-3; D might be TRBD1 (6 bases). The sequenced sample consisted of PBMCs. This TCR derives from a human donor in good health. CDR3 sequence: CSVAPGGTDTQYF. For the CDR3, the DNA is TGCAGCGTTGCGCCAGGGGGCACAGATACGCAGTATTTT.